This TCR beta chain was found in a study of T cells after yellow fever vaccination. Notes on the study in general: Some clonotypes, a small share, were shared between CD4 and CD8 compartments. Secondary responses were weaker yet peaked faster, day 5 versus 15.

TCRdb called the 5' RACE reads again in MiXCR, with one record for every CDR3 protein. The data show 250,000 or so distinct CDR3 sequences, roughly 6.3% seen once. This clonotype was observed at least ten times. What it recognizes is unknown. This sequence was found in a young man who received the YFV17D yellow fever vaccine. This material consisted of CD4+ T cells sorted from PBMCs, taken on the day of the yellow fever booster vaccination.

The CDR3 DNA follows: TGTGCCAGCAGTCGACAATTTCCAAAAGGGACAGGGAGCACCGGGGAGCTGTTTTTT. This translates into CASSRQFPKGTGSTGELFF. V and J are TRBV27 and TRBJ2-2; 9 bases agree with TRBD1. Germline V gene data show CDR1 as MNHEY and CDR2 as SMNVEV (reference sequence). The CDR3 covers 19 residues. Unmatched junction bases numbered 17, after V lost 5 bases and J lost 4 bases.